This is a list of T cell receptor beta chains from one sample in a study of beta chain features in type 1 diabetes. Data came from immunoSEQ multiplex PCR; TCRdb stores just in-frame clones and leaves some out. The table includes around 190,000 clones, roughly an eighth detected once. What was sequenced was central memory CD4+ T cells from blood. These receptors were taken from a woman aged 18-29 years in good health. CDR3s include the opening cysteine and the closing phenylalanine or tryptophan. Each record gives: clone size, J gene, V gene, D gene, CDR3 DNA, CDR3 protein. A D gene is named only where the DNA matches it firmly. Clone size is given for some rows only: seen once, a few or many times, or a class if the clone is expanded.

few	TRBJ2-1	TRBV30	NA	TGTGCCTGGAGTGTACTTATTGGTGAGCAGTTCTTC	CAWSVLIGEQFF
many	TRBJ1-5	TRBV19	TRBD1	TGTGCCAGCGAAGACAGGGTAGGACAGCCCCAGCATTTT	CASEDRVGQPQHF
few	TRBJ2-7	TRBV19	TRBD1	TGTGCCAGTAGTCTGGGACAGGGGAGATCCTACGAGCAGTACTTC	CASSLGQGRSYEQYF
NA	TRBJ1-4	TRBV6-6	TRBD1	TGTGCCAGCAGTCGACAGGGAAGGGATGCGGAACTGTTTTTT	CASSRQGRDAELFF
NA	TRBJ2-1	TRBV5-4	TRBD2	TGTGCCAGCAGCCGTCAGACTAGCGGAAGAAACAATGAGCAGTTCTTC	CASSRQTSGRNNEQFF
few	TRBJ2-7	TRBV6-5	TRBD2	TGTGCCAGCGGGTTAATGGGAGGGAGGAACGAGCAGTACTTC	CASGLMGGRNEQYF
NA	TRBJ2-1	TRBV7-3	TRBD1	TGTGCCAGCAGCTCCGTCCACAGGGGGAAGAGGATCGATGAGCAGTTCTTC	CASSSVHRGKRIDEQFF
few	TRBJ1-2	TRBV5-6	TRBD1	TGTGCCAGCAGCTTGAACAGGGGTAACTATGGCTACACCTTC	CASSLNRGNYGYTF
few	TRBJ1-5	TRBV6-5	NA	TGTGCCAGCAGAAGCCCCCAGGGCAATCAGCCCCAGCATTTT	CASRSPQGNQPQHF
NA	TRBJ2-7	TRBV25-1	NA	TGTGCCAGCAGTATCGGTTCCTACGAGCAGTACTTC	CASSIGSYEQYF
NA	TRBJ2-3	TRBV9	TRBD2	TGTGCCAGCAGCTTAATGGCTAGCGGACGCACAGATACGCAGTATTTT	CASSLMASGRTDTQYF
few	TRBJ2-7	TRBV7-9	TRBD2	TGTGCCAGCAGCTTGGGACTAGCGGGATTGGGTGAGCAGTACTTC	CASSLGLAGLGEQYF
few	TRBJ1-2	TRBV19	NA	TGTGCCAGTACGGCAGGGGCATCATACTATGGCTACACCTTC	CASTAGASYYGYTF
NA	TRBJ1-3	TRBV30	TRBD1	TGTGCCTGGAGTCCGGGACAGGGGCTCAACACCATATATTTT	CAWSPGQGLNTIYF
NA	TRBJ2-7	TRBV15	TRBD2	TGTGCCACCAGCAGAATTGGGACTAGCGGGAGCAAGCAGTACTTC	CATSRIGTSGSKQYF
NA	TRBJ1-2	TRBV28	NA	TGTGCCAGCAGTAGCGGGCGTTCGTGGGGCTACACCTTC	CASSSGRSWGYTF
NA	TRBJ2-1	TRBV2	NA	TGTGCCAGCAGTCCCCGGTTCCAGCAGTTCTTC	CASSPRFQQFF
NA	TRBJ2-1	TRBV29-1	TRBD2	TGCAGCGTTGAGGGGACTAGCGGGAGGAACAATGAGCAGTTCTTC	CSVEGTSGRNNEQFF
few	TRBJ2-2	TRBV27	TRBD1	TGTGCCAGCGCAGGACAGGGTCGGACCGGGGAGCTGTTTTTT	CASAGQGRTGELFF
NA	TRBJ1-1	TRBV27	NA	TGTGCCAGCAGTTTATCGATCGGGACACCGAACACTGAAGCTTTCTTT	CASSLSIGTPNTEAFF
NA	TRBJ2-7	TRBV28	NA	TGTGCCAGCAGTTTAGGGGCAGGCAGCTCCTACGAGCAGTACTTC	CASSLGAGSSYEQYF
few	TRBJ2-7	TRBV19	NA	TGTGCCAGTAGTCGACAGGTCGGGTCCTACGAGCAGTACTTC	CASSRQVGSYEQYF